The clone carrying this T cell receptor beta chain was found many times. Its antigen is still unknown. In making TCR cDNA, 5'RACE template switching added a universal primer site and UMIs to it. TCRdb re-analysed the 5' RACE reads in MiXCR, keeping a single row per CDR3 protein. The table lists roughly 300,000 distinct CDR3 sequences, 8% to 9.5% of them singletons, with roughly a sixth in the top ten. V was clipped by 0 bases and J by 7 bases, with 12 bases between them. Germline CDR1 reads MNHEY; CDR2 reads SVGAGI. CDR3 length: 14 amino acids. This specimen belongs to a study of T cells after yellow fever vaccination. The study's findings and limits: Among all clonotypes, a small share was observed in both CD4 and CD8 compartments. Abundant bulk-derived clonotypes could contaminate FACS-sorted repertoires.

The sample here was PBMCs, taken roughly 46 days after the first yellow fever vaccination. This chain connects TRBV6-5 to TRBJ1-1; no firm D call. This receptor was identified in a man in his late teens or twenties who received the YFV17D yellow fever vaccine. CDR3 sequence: CASSYSRGEGEAFF. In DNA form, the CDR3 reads TGTGCCAGCAGTTACTCGCGGGGAGAAGGTGAAGCTTTCTTT.